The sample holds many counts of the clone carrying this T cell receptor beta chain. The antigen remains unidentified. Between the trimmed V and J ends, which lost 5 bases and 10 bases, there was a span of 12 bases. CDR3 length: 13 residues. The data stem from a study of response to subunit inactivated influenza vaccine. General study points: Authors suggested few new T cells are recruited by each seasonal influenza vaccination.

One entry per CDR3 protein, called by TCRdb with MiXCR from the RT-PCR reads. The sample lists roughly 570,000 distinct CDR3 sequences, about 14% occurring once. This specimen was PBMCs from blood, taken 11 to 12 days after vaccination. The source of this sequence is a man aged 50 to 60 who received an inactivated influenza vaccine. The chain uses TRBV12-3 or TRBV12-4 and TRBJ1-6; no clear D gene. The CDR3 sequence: CASSLRIRSPLHF. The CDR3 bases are TGTGCCAGCAGTCTCAGGATTAGGTCACCCCTCCACTTT.